The clone carrying this T cell receptor beta chain has a handful of counts. Trimming left V 5 bases short and J 6 bases short, with 20 bases between. The CDR3 extends over 15 amino acids. The V gene's germline CDR1 is SGHVS and CDR2 FNYEAQ. The sample is drawn from a study of blood T cell repertoires in COVID-19. Study information: Acute and convalescent COVID-19 specimens originated in the United States, Italy and Spain.

Data came from immunoSEQ multiplex PCR; TCRdb stores just in-frame clones and leaves some out. The table shows roughly 360,000 clones, with 80% to 90% occurring only once. The age range of participants was 18 to 89 years, with residence in about two dozen US areas. Cohorts were determined from participant-reported clinical history. Recovery among Cohort 3 donors was established by two negative PCRs, clearance, or symptom resolution. This receptor was identified in a man between 25 and 39 years old who had recovered from COVID-19. Sequenced material: PBMCs or T cells enriched from blood (not recorded which). The chain is built from TRBV7-6 and TRBJ2-7, with D tentatively TRBD1 (6 bases). This CDR3 is CASSPDRFVGGEQYF. The CDR3 region has the DNA TGTGCCAGCAGCCCTGACAGGTTTGTTGGAGGCGAGCAGTACTTC.